This passage covers 16 T cell receptor beta chains from one sample sequenced in a study of blood T cells in healthy people across ages. Alongside a J-beta primer mix, a sample-barcoded 5' primer served in a second PCR lasting about 7 to 12 cycles. MiXCR, run by TCRdb on the 5' RACE reads, gives a single entry per CDR3 protein. This table holds 1 million or so distinct CDR3 sequences, under 55% found once. Sequences were obtained from blood. The receptors derive from an older woman in good health.

This clonotype came up many times. This chain joins TRBV6-2 or TRBV6-3 and TRBJ2-7; D may be TRBD2 (5 bases). Looked up from germline, CDR1 is MNHEY and CDR2 is SVGEGT. With 6 bases removed from V and 3 bases from J, the gap between germline ends came to 9 bases. The CDR3 totals 12 residues. CDR3 loop: CASRSTSYEQYF. CDR3 nucleotide sequence: TGTGCCAGCAGATCCACTAGCTACGAGCAGTACTTC.

With respect to this clonotype: A much bigger clone sits one base away, suggesting this may be a read error. V is TRBV6-4 and J is TRBJ2-3; perhaps TRBD1 as D (5 bases). The CDR3 covers 13 residues. Germline CDR1 and CDR2: MRHNA and SNTAGT. CDR3 in DNA: TGTGTCAGCAGCAACATAGACAGTTCTTCGCAGTATTTT. It encodes CVSSNIDSSSQYF.

This clonotype was detected only once. The rearrangement uses TRBV6-2 or TRBV6-3 and TRBJ1-6; D is ambiguous. Trimming shortened V by 0 bases and J by 0 bases, and 9 bases separated the two germline ends. The CDR3 spans 17 residues. Per the germline V gene, CDR1 is MNHEY and CDR2 is SVGEGT. The CDR3 bases are TGTGCCAGCAGTTACTCGACGGGGAGCTCCTATAATTCACCCCTCCACTTT. Translation: CASSYSTGSSYNSPLHF.

On this clonotype: This could be a read error, since a much larger clone is one nucleotide away. The chain links TRBV4-1 to TRBJ2-1; no clear D. The CDR3 extends over 12 amino acids. CDR1 MGHRA and CDR2 YSYEKL come from the germline V gene. The CDR3 loop is CSSSQALNEQFF. The CDR3 DNA sequence: TGCTCCAGCAGCCAAGCCCTCAATGAGCAGTTCTTC.

The V call is TRBV20-1, the J call TRBJ2-3; no clear D gene. The CDR3 is 12 residues long. The germline V gene has CDR1 DFQATT and CDR2 SNEGSKA (reference sequence). Trimming cost V 6 bases and J 0 bases, with 7 bases left between them. In nucleotides, the CDR3 is TGCAGTGCGCCCCGGAGCACAGATACGCAGTATTTT. As protein: CSAPRSTDTQYF.

The chain uses TRBV27 and TRBJ2-7, with a tentative D call TRBD1 (6 bases). Trimming took off 5 bases at V and 3 bases at J, with 11 bases between the two ends. The CDR3 runs 13 residues. The V gene's germline CDR1 is MNHEY and CDR2 SMNVEV (reference sequence). The CDR3 DNA is TGTGCCAGCAGTATCCAACAGGGCTACGAGCAGTACTTC. This sequence encodes CASSIQQGYEQYF.

CDR3: CASRRSYNSPLHF. The CDR3 DNA reads TGTGCCAGCAGGCGCTCCTATAATTCACCCCTCCACTTT. V usage is TRBV6-5 and J usage is TRBJ1-6; D gene ambiguous. This CDR3 has 13 residues. Trimming cost V 6 bases and J 0 bases, with 3 bases left between them. Germline CDR1 and CDR2: MNHEY and SVGAGI.

The chain carries TRBV6-1 and TRBJ1-1, with no clear D. CDR1 is MNHNS, CDR2 SASEGT, per germline. The CDR3 is 17 residues long. The V gene lost 6 bases and the J gene lost 0 bases, with 20 bases spanning the gap. The CDR3, as DNA: TGTGCCAGCAGCGACCAGTCCTTCGAAACCATGAACACTGAAGCTTTCTTT. This gives the protein CASSDQSFETMNTEAFF.

This clonotype showed up many times. This clone may be a read error of a much larger clone one base away. This chain joins TRBV6-5 and TRBJ2-1; D remains ambiguous. CDR3 length equals 14 residues. Germline values: CDR1 MNHEY, CDR2 SVGAGI. Deletions cut 2 bases from V and 6 bases from J, with 11 bases between. The CDR3 DNA follows: TGTGCCAGCAGTTACCGGGCCAGGATCAATGAGCAGTTCTTC. Amino acids: CASSYRARINEQFF.

This chain links TRBV5-6 with TRBJ2-4; D possibly corresponds to TRBD2 (5 bases). V was trimmed by 4 bases and J by 3 bases, leaving 14 bases between them. This CDR3 contains 15 residues. Germline assignment: CDR1 SGHDT and CDR2 YYEEEE. The CDR3 reads CASSAPSGSKNIQYF. Written as DNA, the CDR3 is TGTGCCAGCAGCGCCCCATCGGGAAGCAAAAACATTCAGTACTTC.

This clonotype was counted at least ten times. The chain uses TRBV7-3 and TRBJ2-3; 11 positions match TRBD2. The J segment lost 3 bases and the V segment lost 6 bases, leaving 2 bases of the junction unmatched. CDR3 size: 14 residues. Germline CDR1 and CDR2: SGHTA and FQGTGA. The CDR3 is CASSSGRGTDTQYF. The CDR3 nucleotides read TGTGCCAGCAGTAGCGGGAGGGGAACAGATACGCAGTATTTT.

This clonotype appeared a few times. This chain connects TRBV29-1 to TRBJ2-1, with 10 bases matching TRBD2. Germline V gene data show CDR1 as SQVTM and CDR2 as ANQGSEA. This CDR3 contains 16 residues. V dropped 3 bases and J dropped 3; count of bases not matched to a gene: 8. The CDR3 DNA reads TGCAGCGTTGAGGCGGAGGGACTAGCGTTCTACAATGAGCAGTTCTTC. Translation gives CSVEAEGLAFYNEQFF.

V is TRBV5-1 and J is TRBJ2-4, with unresolved D. The CDR3 is made up of 16 amino acids. The V end lost 4 bases, the J end lost 5 bases, and 19 bases lay between the germline ends. In germline, CDR1 is SGHRS, CDR2 YFSETQ. The CDR3 spells CASSPAGVQVENIQYF. In DNA form, the CDR3 reads TGCGCCAGCAGCCCCGCAGGTGTGCAGGTTGAAAACATTCAGTACTTC.

About this clonotype itself: An end of the junction does not agree with germline; a read error may underlie this. The chain uses TRBV7-3 and TRBJ2-5; tentative D call: TRBD2 (5 bases). The germline CDR1 and CDR2 sequences are SGHTA and FQGTGA. There are 13 residues in the CDR3. The CDR3 is CVSSFGLQETQYF. CDR3 sequence (DNA): TGTGTCAGCAGCTTTGGACTCCAAGAGACCCAGTACTTC. Full variable domain (missing parts from reference TRBV7-3 and TRBJ2-5): GAGVSQTPSNKVTEKGKYVELRCDPISGHTALYWYRQSLGQGPEFLIYFQGTGAADDSGLPNDRFFAVRPEGSVSTLKIQRTERGDSAVYLCVSSFGLQETQYFGPGTRLLVL.

This clonotype has only a few counts. The CDR3 DNA follows: TGTGCCAGCAGCTTAGCGGGTGGGGGGCGTCAAGAGCAGTACTTC. This sequence encodes CASSLAGGGRQEQYF. The chain is built from TRBV7-2 and TRBJ2-7, with D possibly called TRBD1 or TRBD2 (6 bases each). This CDR3 region has 15 residues. V lost 0 bases and J 7 bases, leaving 16 bases between the germline ends. CDR1 is SGHTA, CDR2 FQGNSA, per germline.

The genes are TRBV20-1 and TRBJ2-2; 8 bases map to TRBD2. Germline V gene sequence: CDR1 DFQATT, CDR2 SNEGSKA (reference sequence). Unmatched junction bases numbered 3, after V lost 3 bases and J lost 6 bases. The CDR3 is 13 amino acids. The CDR3 DNA sequence: TGCAGTGCTAGCGGGAGGGTCCCCGGGGAGCTGTTTTTT. Translation gives CSASGRVPGELFF.